What follows describes a single T cell receptor (beta chain). This specimen comes from a study of shared clonotypes between healthy human individuals. Looking at the study overall: CD8 memory received one plate per donor, CD8 naive two, CD4 memory three and CD4 naive three.

Only CD45RO-negative cells positively selected for CCR7 counted as naive CD8 cells, so terminally differentiated effector memory CD45RA+ cells were excluded. Generated by immunoSEQ multiplex PCR, the TCRdb table keeps only in-frame clones and is missing some. The repertoire holds approximately 1.9 million clones, with just over 90% as singletons. Germline V gives CDR1 MNHEY, CDR2 SMNVEV (reference sequence). The CDR3 length is 13 residues. V gave up 5 bases and J gave up 6 bases; unmatched junction bases: 5. Sequencing used naive CD8+ T cells from PBMCs. This chain connects TRBV27 to TRBJ2-7; 9 bases fit TRBD1. The sequence was obtained from a man between 18 and 35 years old in good health. Some clones in this sample may be carry-over from other donors' samples. The CDR3 sequence is CASSAGTGIEQYF. The CDR3 DNA sequence: TGTGCCAGCAGTGCCGGGACAGGGATCGAGCAGTACTTC.